Shown below are 27 T cell receptor beta chains from a single sample sequenced in a study of blood T cells in healthy people across ages. Primers used in a second PCR of roughly 7 to 11 cycles were a sample-barcoded 5' primer and a J-beta primer mix. TCRdb re-analysed the 5' RACE reads in MiXCR, keeping a single row per CDR3 protein. Of roughly 680,000 distinct CDR3 sequences in the sample, roughly half are singletons; the top ten hold about 14%. Sequenced material: blood. The receptors shown here come from a woman of 80 years or more in good health.

This sequence joins TRBV12-5 and TRBJ1-2, with D hard to call. Trimming took off 5 bases at V and 0 bases at J, with 13 bases between the two ends. Germline V lookup: CDR1 LGHNT, CDR2 FRNRAP. The CDR3 runs 15 residues. As DNA, the CDR3 is TGTGCTAGTGGTAATCCGACACTTCCTAACTATGGCTACACCTTC. Protein product: CASGNPTLPNYGYTF.

The chain recombines TRBV29-1 with TRBJ2-5; 7 bases are a match to TRBD2. J gave up 7 bases and V 1 base, and 6 bases lay outside the gene matches. The CDR3 is 13 residues long. CDR1 SQVTM and CDR2 ANQGSEA come from the germline V gene. The CDR3 here is CSVEAGEGRTQYF. CDR3 sequence (DNA): TGCAGCGTTGAAGCTGGGGAGGGGCGGACCCAGTACTTC.

Remarks on this clonotype: One end of the junction varies from germline; a read error may be responsible. The rearrangement links TRBV2 to TRBJ1-1, with 7 bases lining up with TRBD1. This CDR3 is 15 amino acids long. The germline V gene encodes CDR1 SNHLY and CDR2 FYNNEI. The CDR3 DNA is TGTGCCAGCAGAGAAGGACAGGTTCGGAACACTGAAGCTTTCTTT. Translating it yields CASREGQVRNTEAFF.

There are many counts of this clonotype. This chain uses TRBV27 with TRBJ2-7, with D possibly matching TRBD2 (5 bases). The CDR3 totals 16 residues. V was cut by 0 bases and J by 0 bases, with 12 bases left in between. Germline V gives CDR1 MNHEY, CDR2 SMNVEV (reference sequence). CDR3 amino acids: CASSLSPAGGSYEQYF. CDR3 coding DNA: TGTGCCAGCAGTTTATCCCCCGCCGGAGGCTCCTACGAGCAGTACTTC.

V is TRBV5-1 and J is TRBJ2-5; a weak D match, TRBD2 (5 bases). V was cut by 6 bases and J by 4 bases, with 10 bases left in between. The CDR3 covers 12 residues. In germline, CDR1 is SGHRS, CDR2 YFSETQ. The CDR3 spells CASTASSETQYF. The CDR3 region has the DNA TGCGCCAGCACGGCTAGCTCAGAGACCCAGTACTTC.

This clonotype was counted between two and nine times. This chain uses TRBV29-1 with TRBJ2-1; 10 nucleotides align to TRBD2. The V segment lost 6 bases and the J segment 0 bases; nucleotides outside the gene matches: 5. The length of the CDR3 is 15 residues. Germline V gene sequence: CDR1 SQVTM, CDR2 ANQGSEA. CDR3: CSVSGGVPSYNEQFF. CDR3 DNA: TGCAGCGTCAGCGGGGGGGTTCCCTCCTACAATGAGCAGTTCTTC.

This clonotype showed up just once. The chain employs TRBV29-1 and TRBJ2-6; D gene uncertain. Germline V gene lookup returns CDR1 SQVTM and CDR2 ANQGSEA. V was pared by 7 bases and J by 1 base, with 14 bases between. This CDR3 contains 15 residues. The DNA for the CDR3 is TGCAGCGCAGCCGGCGGCTATTCTGGGGCCAACGTCCTGACTTTC. Its protein is CSAAGGYSGANVLTF.

The chain is built from TRBV7-2 and TRBJ2-1, with D unresolved. CDR1 SGHTA and CDR2 FQGNSA come from the germline V gene. CDR3 length: 13 amino acids. V was clipped by 3 bases and J by 3 bases, with 6 bases between them. CDR3 in DNA: TGTGCCAGCAGCTTGATGGACTACAATGAGCAGTTCTTC. Residues: CASSLMDYNEQFF.

The table lists this clonotype with many counts. This sequence joins TRBV29-1 and TRBJ1-2, with D possibly TRBD1 on 6 matching bases. This CDR3 has 12 residues. Germline CDR1 is SQVTM and CDR2 is ANQGSEA. V lost 3 bases and J 4 bases, leaving 9 bases between the germline ends. The CDR3 spells CSVDSRGYGYTF. In DNA form, the CDR3 reads TGCAGCGTTGATAGCAGGGGCTATGGCTACACCTTC. Full variable domain (outside the CDR3, taken from reference TRBV29-1 and TRBJ1-2): SAVISQKPSRDICQRGTSLTIQCQVDSQVTMMFWYRQQPGQSLTLIATANQGSEATYESGFVIDKFPISRPNLTFSTLTVSNMSPEDSSIYLCSVDSRGYGYTFGSGTRLTVV.

A word on this clonotype: It may be a read error: a sequence one base away is much more abundant. The chain carries TRBV7-6 and TRBJ2-1; D is perhaps TRBD1 (5 bases). V was shortened by 2 bases and J by 5 bases, with 10 bases between the two germline ends. Germline V gives CDR1 SGHVS, CDR2 FNYEAQ. There are 14 residues in the CDR3. The CDR3 nucleotides are TGTGCCAGCAGCTTAAGGGGCCAGCACAATGAGCAGTTCTTC. Protein sequence: CASSLRGQHNEQFF.

This clonotype was picked up a small number of times. The V call is TRBV7-9, the J call TRBJ2-5; D might be TRBD1 (6 bases). From germline, CDR1 is SEHNR and CDR2 FQNEAQ (reference sequence). V shed 5 bases and J shed 1 base, with 11 bases lying between them. The CDR3 contains 14 residues. The CDR3 bases are TGTGCCAGCAGCCAAACAGGGTTCCAAGAGACCCAGTACTTC. This sequence encodes CASSQTGFQETQYF.

This clonotype was observed a handful of times. V usage is TRBV7-2 and J usage is TRBJ1-1, with D unclear. Germline CDR1 is SGHTA and CDR2 is FQGNSA. V lost 2 bases to trimming and J lost 3 bases, with 13 bases between them. The length of the CDR3 is 15 residues. The CDR3 bases are TGTGCCAGCAGCTTAATGGGAGGGAGCTACACTGAAGCTTTCTTT. The encoded protein is CASSLMGGSYTEAFF.

The chain uses TRBV7-9 and TRBJ1-5; D gene unclear. This CDR3 has 14 amino acids. The V gene's germline CDR1 is SEHNR and CDR2 FQNEAQ (reference sequence). Deletions cut 3 bases from V and 3 bases from J, with 9 bases between. The CDR3 sequence is CASSLDDLNQPQHF. The CDR3 coding sequence is TGTGCCAGCAGCTTGGACGACCTCAATCAGCCCCAGCATTTT.

This clonotype was recorded at least ten times. V usage is TRBV3-1 and J usage is TRBJ2-5, with D unclear. The CDR3 spans 11 residues. Per the germline V gene, CDR1 is LGHDT and CDR2 is YNNKEL (reference sequence). Trimming took off 3 bases at V and 10 bases at J, with 9 bases between the two ends. CDR3 DNA sequence: TGTGCCAGCAGCCAGGTGACATTCCAGTACTTC. It is translated as CASSQVTFQYF.

The rearrangement uses TRBV5-1 and TRBJ2-7, with 10 bases fitting TRBD1. After removal of 3 bases from V and 2 bases from J, the junction contained 5 bases not matched to a gene. This CDR3 spans 15 amino acids. Germline V gives CDR1 SGHRS, CDR2 YFSETQ. The CDR3 region is CASSSGTGEAYEQYF. DNA for the CDR3: TGCGCCAGCAGCTCCGGGACAGGGGAGGCCTACGAGCAGTACTTC.

V usage is TRBV9 and J usage is TRBJ2-7, with unresolved D. The ends were cut back, 2 bases at V and 4 bases at J, with 10 bases in the middle. CDR1 and CDR2 (germline): SGDLS, YYNGEE. The CDR3 has 13 amino acids. CDR3 sequence (DNA): TGTGCCAGCAGCGTGAGGCTCGGGTACGAGCAGTACTTC. As protein: CASSVRLGYEQYF.

This clonotype was observed many times. The V gene is TRBV29-1, the J gene TRBJ2-5, with D tentatively TRBD1 or TRBD2 (5 bases each). Trimming stripped 7 bases from V and 5 bases from J, with 20 bases between. Germline CDR1 SQVTM, CDR2 ANQGSEA. The CDR3 spans 14 residues. CDR3 sequence: CSARRGTVRETQYF. CDR3 sequence (DNA): TGCAGCGCCCGCAGAGGGACGGTTAGGGAGACCCAGTACTTC.

This clonotype was picked up a small number of times. This chain uses TRBV7-9 with TRBJ2-1; D perhaps matches TRBD1 (6 bases). This CDR3 spans 16 amino acids. CDR1 is SEHNR and CDR2 is FQNEAQ in the germline V gene (reference sequence). The V gene lost 5 bases and the J gene lost 7 bases, with 21 bases spanning the gap. CDR3 DNA: TGTGCCAGCAGCGCATCCCCAGGGGAAAGAAGGAATGAGCAGTTCTTC. Translation gives CASSASPGERRNEQFF.

The V and J genes are TRBV5-5 and TRBJ1-2; possible D gene TRBD1, 5 bases. The germline V and J ends were trimmed by 4 bases and 2 bases, with 9 bases remaining between them. The CDR3 has 13 amino acids. CDR1 and CDR2 from the germline V gene are SGHKS and YYEKEE (reference sequence). CDR3 loop: CASSRQQNYGYTF. DNA for the CDR3: TGTGCCAGCAGCCGACAGCAGAACTATGGCTACACCTTC.

This clonotype was detected only a few times. This sequence joins TRBV20-1 and TRBJ2-3, with 12 positions matching TRBD2. The CDR3 is 16 residues long. CDR1 is DFQATT, CDR2 SNEGSKA, per germline (reference sequence). J lost 3 bases, V lost 5 bases, and 9 bases had no gene match. The CDR3 region is CSAPPASGGGTDTQYF. Here the CDR3 DNA reads TGCAGTGCTCCCCCGGCTAGCGGGGGGGGAACAGATACGCAGTATTTT.

This clonotype has a handful of counts. CDR3 nucleotides: TGTGCCAGCAGTGGGCAATCTAGCGGGGACAATGAGCAGTACTTC. Its protein is CASSGQSSGDNEQYF. The chain recombines TRBV12-3 or TRBV12-4 with TRBJ2-1; 9 bases are a match to TRBD2. The better agreement between TRBJ2-7 and the DNA end casts doubt on the J call. The CDR3 loop spans 15 amino acids.

Worth noting for this clonotype: A read error may explain this, as a much larger clone is one base away. The chain carries TRBV28 and TRBJ2-5; maybe TRBD2 (5 bases). Germline V lookup: CDR1 MDHEN, CDR2 SYDVKM. Trimming cost V 5 bases and J 4 bases, with 14 bases left between them. The CDR3 loop spans 14 amino acids. The CDR3 nucleotides read TGTGCCAGCAGTGTAGAGGGTTTTGGAGAGACCCAGTACTTC. Its protein is CASSVEGFGETQYF.

In this sample, this clonotype turned up a few times. J is TRBJ1-5 and V is TRBV20-1; D call uncertain. Trimming pared 3 bases from V and 4 bases from J, leaving 16 bases between. Per the germline V gene, CDR1 is DFQATT and CDR2 is SNEGSKA (reference sequence). This CDR3 has 15 amino acids. CDR3 protein: CSASHGGRANQPQHF. The CDR3 coding sequence is TGCAGTGCTAGTCACGGAGGCCGAGCGAATCAGCCCCAGCATTTT.

This clonotype was picked up a small number of times. CDR3 in amino acids: CASGESSYNEQFF. DNA of the CDR3: TGTGCCAGCGGGGAAAGCTCCTACAATGAGCAGTTCTTC. The gene calls are TRBV7-3 and TRBJ2-1; D gene uncertain. There are 13 residues in the CDR3. Germline V CDR1 and CDR2: SGHTA, FQGTGA. Trimming took off 8 bases at V and 0 bases at J, with 8 bases between the two ends.

In the case of this clonotype: A much larger clone sits a single nucleotide away, making a read error possible. The rearrangement links TRBV3-1 to TRBJ2-1, with D possibly TRBD1 on 5 matching bases. The germline V gene has CDR1 LGHDT and CDR2 YNNKEL (reference sequence). The CDR3 extends over 12 amino acids. CDR3 DNA sequence: TGTGTCAGCCGAGACAGTTACAATGAGCAGTTCTTC. It is translated as CVSRDSYNEQFF.

The chain uses TRBV10-3 and TRBJ2-7; weak D call: TRBD1 (6 bases). V lost 4 bases to trimming and J lost 2 bases, with 27 bases between them. The length of the CDR3 is 19 residues. The germline CDR1 and CDR2 sequences are ENHRY and SYGVKD. This chain's CDR3 is CAISASGHSLGALPYEQYF. The CDR3 coding sequence is TGTGCCATCAGTGCGAGTGGGCATAGCCTGGGGGCCCTGCCCTACGAGCAGTACTTC.

This rearrangement joins TRBV7-9 to TRBJ2-3, with D possibly TRBD1 on 5 matching bases. Trimming took off 4 bases at V and 2 bases at J, with 10 bases between the two ends. The germline gives CDR1 SEHNR, CDR2 FQNEAQ (reference sequence). The CDR3 loop spans 14 amino acids. CDR3 nucleotide sequence: TGTGCCAGCAGCTCCAAAGGGGTCACAGATACGCAGTATTTT. Protein product: CASSSKGVTDTQYF.